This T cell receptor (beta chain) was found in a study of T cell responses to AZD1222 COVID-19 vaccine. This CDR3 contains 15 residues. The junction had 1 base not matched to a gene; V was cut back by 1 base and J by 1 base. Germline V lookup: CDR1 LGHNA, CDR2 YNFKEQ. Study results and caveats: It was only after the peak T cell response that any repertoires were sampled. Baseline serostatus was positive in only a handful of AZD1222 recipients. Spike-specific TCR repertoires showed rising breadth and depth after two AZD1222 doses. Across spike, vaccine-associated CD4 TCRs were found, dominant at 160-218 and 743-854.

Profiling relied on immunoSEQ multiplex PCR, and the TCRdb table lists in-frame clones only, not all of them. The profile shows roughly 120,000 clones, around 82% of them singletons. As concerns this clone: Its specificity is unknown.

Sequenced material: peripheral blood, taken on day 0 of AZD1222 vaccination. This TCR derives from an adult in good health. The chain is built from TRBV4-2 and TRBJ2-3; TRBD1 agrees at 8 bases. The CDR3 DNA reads TGTGCCAGCAGCCAAGCAGGGGGCGGCACAGATACGCAGTATTTT. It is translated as CASSQAGGGTDTQYF.